This T cell receptor (beta chain) was recorded in a study of radiotherapy plus CTLA-4 blockade in lung cancer. Turning to the study itself: Objective response rate was roughly 19%; disease control rate, about 28%.

Study observations and caveats: Interferon-beta and early blood T cell clone dynamics reportedly predicted response best. TCR clones of tumor origin grew in blood after radiotherapy plus ipilimumab.

Libraries were prepared by immunoSEQ multiplex PCR; TCRdb keeps only in-frame clonotypes and omits some of them. This table has about 120,000 clones, 65% to 85% appearing once. The CDR3 covers 18 residues. Germline V gene sequence: CDR1 MGHRA, CDR2 YSYEKL. With V trimmed by 4 bases and J by 3 bases, 13 bases remained unmatched. To note about this clone: Its antigen is not known.

Ipilimumab-mediated CTLA-4 blockade plus focal radiation was given to patients having chemo-refractory metastatic non-small-cell lung cancer. Specimen: peripheral blood, collected from a patient treated with radiotherapy plus ipilimumab. The TCR was taken from a human donor with non-small cell lung cancer who had a partial response to radiotherapy plus ipilimumab. The chain uses TRBV4-1 and TRBJ2-3; 10 bases match TRBD2. CDR3 nucleotide sequence: TGCGCCAGCAGCCTCAAACCTCCGGGACTAGCGATTACAGATACGCAGTATTTT. As protein: CASSLKPPGLAITDTQYF.